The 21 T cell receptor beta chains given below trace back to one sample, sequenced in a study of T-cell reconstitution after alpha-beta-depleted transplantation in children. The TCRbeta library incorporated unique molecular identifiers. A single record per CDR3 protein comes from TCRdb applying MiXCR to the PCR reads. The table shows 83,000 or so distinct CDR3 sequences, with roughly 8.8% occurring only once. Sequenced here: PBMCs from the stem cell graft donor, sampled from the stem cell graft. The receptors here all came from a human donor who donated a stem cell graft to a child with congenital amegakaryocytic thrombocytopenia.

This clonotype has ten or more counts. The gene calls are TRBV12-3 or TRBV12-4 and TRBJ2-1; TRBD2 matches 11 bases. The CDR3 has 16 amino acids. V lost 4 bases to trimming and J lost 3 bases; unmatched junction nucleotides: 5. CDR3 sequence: CASSSQTSGGYNEQFF. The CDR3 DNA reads TGTGCCAGCAGTTCTCAAACTAGCGGGGGCTACAATGAGCAGTTCTTC.

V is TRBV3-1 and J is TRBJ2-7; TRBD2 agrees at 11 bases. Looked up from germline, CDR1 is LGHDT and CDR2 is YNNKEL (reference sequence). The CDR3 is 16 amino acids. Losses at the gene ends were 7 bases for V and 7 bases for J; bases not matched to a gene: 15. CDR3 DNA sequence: TGTGCCAGCACCTCGAAGGGGCTAGCGGGAGGTAGTGAGCAGTACTTC. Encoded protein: CASTSKGLAGGSEQYF.

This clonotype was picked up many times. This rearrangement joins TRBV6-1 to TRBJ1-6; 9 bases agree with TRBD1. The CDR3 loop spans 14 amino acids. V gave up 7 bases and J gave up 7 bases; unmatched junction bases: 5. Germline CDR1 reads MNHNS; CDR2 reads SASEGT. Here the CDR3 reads CASNRQGGNSPLHF. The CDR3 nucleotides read TGTGCCAGCAATCGACAGGGGGGCAATTCACCCCTCCACTTT.

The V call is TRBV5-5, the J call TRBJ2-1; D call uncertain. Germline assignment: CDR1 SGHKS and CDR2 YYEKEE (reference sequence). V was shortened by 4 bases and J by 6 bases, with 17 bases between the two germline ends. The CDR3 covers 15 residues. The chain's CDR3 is CASSPLGLVGNEQFF. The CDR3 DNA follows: TGTGCCAGCAGCCCCCTGGGTTTAGTTGGCAATGAGCAGTTCTTC. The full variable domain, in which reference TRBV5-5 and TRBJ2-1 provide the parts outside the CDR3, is DAGVTQSPTHLIKTRGQQVTLRCSPISGHKSVSWYQQVLGQGPQFIFQYYEKEERGRGNFPDRFSARQFPNYSSELNVNALLLGDSALYLCASSPLGLVGNEQFFGPGTRLTVL.

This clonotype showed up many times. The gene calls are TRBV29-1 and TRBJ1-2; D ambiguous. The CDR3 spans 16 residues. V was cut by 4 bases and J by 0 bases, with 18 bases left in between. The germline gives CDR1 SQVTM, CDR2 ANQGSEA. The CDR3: CSVGRRAGQTNYGYTF. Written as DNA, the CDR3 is TGCAGCGTTGGACGGAGGGCCGGGCAGACTAACTATGGCTACACCTTC.

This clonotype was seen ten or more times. Here the CDR3 DNA reads TGTGCCAGCTCACCACAGGGGGATCAGCCCCAGCATTTT. It encodes CASSPQGDQPQHF. The gene calls are TRBV18 and TRBJ1-5, with D maybe TRBD1 (6 bases). This CDR3 spans 13 amino acids. The V end was cut by 1 base, the J end by 5 bases, with 6 bases between. Germline V gene data show CDR1 as KGHSH and CDR2 as LQKENI.

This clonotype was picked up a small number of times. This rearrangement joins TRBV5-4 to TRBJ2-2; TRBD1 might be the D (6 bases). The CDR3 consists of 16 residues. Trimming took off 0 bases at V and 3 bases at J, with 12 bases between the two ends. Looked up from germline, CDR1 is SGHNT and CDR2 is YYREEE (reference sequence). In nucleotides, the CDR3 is TGTGCCAGCAGCTTGGAGCAGGGGCGGGACACCGGGGAGCTGTTTTTT. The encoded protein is CASSLEQGRDTGELFF. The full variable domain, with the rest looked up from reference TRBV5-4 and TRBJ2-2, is ETGVTQSPTHLIKTRGQQVTLRCSSQSGHNTVSWYQQALGQGPQFIFQYYREEENGRGNFPPRFSGLQFPNYSSELNVNALELDDSALYLCASSLEQGRDTGELFFGEGSRLTVL.

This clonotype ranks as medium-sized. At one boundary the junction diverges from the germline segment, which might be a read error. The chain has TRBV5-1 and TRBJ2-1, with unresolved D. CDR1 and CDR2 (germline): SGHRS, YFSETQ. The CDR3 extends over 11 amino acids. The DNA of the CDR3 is TGCGCCAGCAGCTCCGACAATGAGCAGTTCTTC. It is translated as CASSSDNEQFF.

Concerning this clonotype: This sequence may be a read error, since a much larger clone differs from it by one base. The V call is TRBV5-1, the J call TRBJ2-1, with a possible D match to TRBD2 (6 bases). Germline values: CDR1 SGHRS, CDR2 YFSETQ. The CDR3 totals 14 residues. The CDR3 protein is CASTATGGYTEQFF. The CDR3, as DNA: TGCGCCAGCACTGCGACCGGGGGATACACTGAGCAGTTCTTC.

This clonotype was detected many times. DNA for the CDR3: TGCAGTGCTAGTGCGGCTAGCTGGGATGAGCAGTTCTTC. Protein product: CSASAASWDEQFF. The V gene is TRBV20-1, the J gene TRBJ2-1; tentative D call: TRBD2 (5 bases). The V and J ends lost 3 bases and 8 bases respectively, with 14 bases between them. Looked up from germline, CDR1 is DFQATT and CDR2 is SNEGSKA (reference sequence). CDR3 length: 13 residues.

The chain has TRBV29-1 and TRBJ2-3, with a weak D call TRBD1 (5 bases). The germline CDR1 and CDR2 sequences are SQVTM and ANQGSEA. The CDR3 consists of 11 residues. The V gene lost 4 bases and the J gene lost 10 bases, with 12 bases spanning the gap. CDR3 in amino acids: CSVVLDIAQYF. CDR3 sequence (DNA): TGCAGCGTTGTTCTGGACATTGCGCAGTATTTT.

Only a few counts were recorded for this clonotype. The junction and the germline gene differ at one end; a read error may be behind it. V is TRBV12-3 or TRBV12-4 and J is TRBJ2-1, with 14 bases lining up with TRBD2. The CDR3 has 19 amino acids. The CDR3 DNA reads TGTGCCAGCTGTTTCTCCGGGACTAGCGGGGGCCGCGCCGGCAATGAGCAGTTCTTC. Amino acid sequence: CASCFSGTSGGRAGNEQFF.

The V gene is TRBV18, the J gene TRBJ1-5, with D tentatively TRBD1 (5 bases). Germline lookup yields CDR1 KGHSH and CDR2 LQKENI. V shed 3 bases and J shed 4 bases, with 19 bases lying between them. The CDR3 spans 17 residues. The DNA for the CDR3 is TGTGCCAGCTCACCGACAGCTACGGCAGACTGGAATCAGCCCCAGCATTTT. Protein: CASSPTATADWNQPQHF.

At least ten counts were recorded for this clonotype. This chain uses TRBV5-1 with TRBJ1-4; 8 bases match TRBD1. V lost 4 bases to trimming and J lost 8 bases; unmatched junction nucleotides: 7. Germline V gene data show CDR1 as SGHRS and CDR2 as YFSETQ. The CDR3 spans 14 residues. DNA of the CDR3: TGCGCCAGCAGCCTCGACAGGGGAGGAGAAAAACTGTTTTTT. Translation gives CASSLDRGGEKLFF.

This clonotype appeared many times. The CDR3 coding sequence is TGCGCCAGCAGCCGCACCCCCGATACCATAAGCACAGATACGCAGTATTTT. Amino acids: CASSRTPDTISTDTQYF. The rearrangement links TRBV5-1 to TRBJ2-3; D ambiguous. The V end lost 4 bases, the J end lost 0 bases, and 18 bases lay between the germline ends. This CDR3 spans 17 amino acids. Germline loops: CDR1 SGHRS, CDR2 YFSETQ.

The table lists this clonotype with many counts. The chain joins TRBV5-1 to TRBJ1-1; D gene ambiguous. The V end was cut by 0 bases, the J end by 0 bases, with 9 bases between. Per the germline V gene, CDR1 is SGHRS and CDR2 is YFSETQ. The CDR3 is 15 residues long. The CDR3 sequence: CASSLAPAMNTEAFF. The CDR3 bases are TGCGCCAGCAGCTTGGCTCCGGCTATGAACACTGAAGCTTTCTTT.

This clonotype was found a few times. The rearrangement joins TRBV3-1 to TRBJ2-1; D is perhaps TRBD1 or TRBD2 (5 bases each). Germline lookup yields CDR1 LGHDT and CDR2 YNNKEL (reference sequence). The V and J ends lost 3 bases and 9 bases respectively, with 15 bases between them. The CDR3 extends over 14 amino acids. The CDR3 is CASSQRGGGGEQFF. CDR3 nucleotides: TGTGCCAGCAGCCAGAGAGGCGGTGGGGGTGAGCAGTTCTTC.

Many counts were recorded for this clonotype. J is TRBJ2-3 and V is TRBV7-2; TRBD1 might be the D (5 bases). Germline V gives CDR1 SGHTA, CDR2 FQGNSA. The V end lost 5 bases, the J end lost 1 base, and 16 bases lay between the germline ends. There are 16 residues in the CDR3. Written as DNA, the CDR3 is TGTGCCAGCAGCGAGGATGGGGCGCTGGGCACAGATACGCAGTATTTT. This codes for CASSEDGALGTDTQYF.

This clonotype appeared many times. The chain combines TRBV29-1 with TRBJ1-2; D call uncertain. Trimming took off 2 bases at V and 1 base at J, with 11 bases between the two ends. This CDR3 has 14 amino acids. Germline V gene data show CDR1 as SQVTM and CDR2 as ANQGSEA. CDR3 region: CSVEHGVLNYGYTF. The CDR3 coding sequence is TGCAGCGTTGAACATGGGGTCCTTAACTATGGCTACACCTTC. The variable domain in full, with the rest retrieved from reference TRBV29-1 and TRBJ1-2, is SAVISQKPSRDICQRGTSLTIQCQVDSQVTMMFWYRQQPGQSLTLIATANQGSEATYESGFVIDKFPISRPNLTFSTLTVSNMSPEDSSIYLCSVEHGVLNYGYTFGSGTRLTVV.

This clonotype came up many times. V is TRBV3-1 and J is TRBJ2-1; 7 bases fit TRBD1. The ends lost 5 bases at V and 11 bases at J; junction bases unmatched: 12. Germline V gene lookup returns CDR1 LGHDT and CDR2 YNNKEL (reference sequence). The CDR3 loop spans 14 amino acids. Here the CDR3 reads CASSSSRIGGKQFF. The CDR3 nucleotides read TGTGCCAGCAGCTCCTCGAGGATAGGGGGCAAGCAGTTCTTC.

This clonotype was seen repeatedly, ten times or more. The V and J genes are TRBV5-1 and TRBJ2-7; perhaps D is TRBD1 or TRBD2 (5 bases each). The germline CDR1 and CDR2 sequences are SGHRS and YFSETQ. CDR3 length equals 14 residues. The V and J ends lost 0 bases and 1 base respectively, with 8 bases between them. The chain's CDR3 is CASSLGDGSYEQYF. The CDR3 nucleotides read TGCGCCAGCAGCTTGGGGGACGGGTCCTACGAGCAGTACTTC. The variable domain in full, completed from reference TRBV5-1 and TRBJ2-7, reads KAGVTQTPRYLIKTRGQQVTLSCSPISGHRSVSWYQQTPGQGLQFLFEYFSETQRNKGNFPGRFSGRQFSNSRSEMNVSTLELGDSALYLCASSLGDGSYEQYFGPGTRLTVT.